The rows below give T cell receptor beta chains drawn from one sample of a study of cytomegalovirus exposure and HLA in healthy donors. Measured with immunoSEQ multiplex PCR; TCRdb has only the in-frame clones, and not every one. The sample consists of around 63,000 clones, about 96% of them appearing once. Sequenced input: PBMCs. The receptors were gathered from a woman aged 18-35 years in good health and CMV-seronegative. The CDR3 runs from the conserved cysteine through the conserved F or W. A D gene is named only where the DNA matches it firmly.

DNA,CDR3,D,J,V,length
TGTGCCAGCAGCCCACCGGGACAGGGATTGGCCGGGGAGCTGTTTTTT,CASSPPGQGLAGELFF,TRBD1,TRBJ2-2,TRBV5-4,16
TGTGCCTGGAGTGTTTTCGGGGACAGGGGGCTCGGGGCCAACGTCCTGACTTTC,CAWSVFGDRGLGANVLTF,TRBD1,TRBJ2-6,TRBV30,18
TGTGCCAGCAGCTTAGATCGCCTAGCGGGTTTTGCAGATACGCAGTATTTT,CASSLDRLAGFADTQYF,TRBD2,TRBJ2-3,TRBV7-2,17
TGTGCCAGCAGCGTTGGCCTGTCCTCTGGAAACACCATATATTTT,CASSVGLSSGNTIYF,.,TRBJ1-3,TRBV28,15
TGTGCCAGCAGTTTTGCCCGCGGACAGGGGGCAGGCGGCTACACCTTC,CASSFARGQGAGGYTF,TRBD1,TRBJ1-2,TRBV28,16
TGTGCCAGCAGCGGTGGGACAGGGGTTGTCTACGAGCAGTACTTC,CASSGGTGVVYEQYF,TRBD1,TRBJ2-7,TRBV28,15
TGCAGTGCTACAAACTACGAGCAGTACTTC,CSATNYEQYF,.,TRBJ2-7,TRBV20-1,10
TGTGCCAGCAGCTTAGTCGGGGGGCGTCAGCCCCAGCATTTT,CASSLVGGRQPQHF,.,TRBJ1-5,TRBV11-2,14
TGTGCCAGCAGCACCGGGGGTCGGAGCTATGGCTACACCTTC,CASSTGGRSYGYTF,.,TRBJ1-2,TRBV6-5,14
TGTGCCACCAGCAATGAGACAGTTTTAAGGCCCTACAATGAGCAGTTCTTC,CATSNETVLRPYNEQFF,.,TRBJ2-1,TRBV15,17
TGTGCCAGCTCACCTCGGACAGCCTACAATGAGCAGTTCTTC,CASSPRTAYNEQFF,.,TRBJ2-1,TRBV18,14
TGTGCCAGCAGCCCACACCCGACAGGGGGAGTGACTGAAGCTTTCTTT,CASSPHPTGGVTEAFF,TRBD1,TRBJ1-1,TRBV7-3,16